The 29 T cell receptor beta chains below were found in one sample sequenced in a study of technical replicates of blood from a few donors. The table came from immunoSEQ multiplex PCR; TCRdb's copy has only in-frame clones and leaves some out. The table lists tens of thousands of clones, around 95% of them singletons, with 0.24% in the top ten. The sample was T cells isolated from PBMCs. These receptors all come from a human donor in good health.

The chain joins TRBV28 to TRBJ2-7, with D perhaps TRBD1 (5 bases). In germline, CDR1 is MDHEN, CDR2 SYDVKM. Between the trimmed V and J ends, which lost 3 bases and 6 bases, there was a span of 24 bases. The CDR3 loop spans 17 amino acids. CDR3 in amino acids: CASSFFMKGPGFPEQYF. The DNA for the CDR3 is TGTGCCAGCAGTTTTTTTATGAAGGGGCCTGGGTTTCCCGAGCAGTACTTC.

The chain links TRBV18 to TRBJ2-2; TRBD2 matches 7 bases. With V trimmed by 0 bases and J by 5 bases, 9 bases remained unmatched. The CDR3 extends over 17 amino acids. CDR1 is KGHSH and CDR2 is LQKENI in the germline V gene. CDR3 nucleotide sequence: TGTGCCAGCTCACCACCGGGGAGCCGGGGGGATACCGGGGAGCTGTTTTTT. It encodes CASSPPGSRGDTGELFF.

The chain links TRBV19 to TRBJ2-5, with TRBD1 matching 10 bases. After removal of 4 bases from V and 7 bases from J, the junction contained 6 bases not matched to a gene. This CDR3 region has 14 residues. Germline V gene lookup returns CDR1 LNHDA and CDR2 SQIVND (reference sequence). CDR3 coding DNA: TGTGCCAGTAGTACGCCGGGACAGGGGTTGACCCAGTACTTC. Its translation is CASSTPGQGLTQYF.

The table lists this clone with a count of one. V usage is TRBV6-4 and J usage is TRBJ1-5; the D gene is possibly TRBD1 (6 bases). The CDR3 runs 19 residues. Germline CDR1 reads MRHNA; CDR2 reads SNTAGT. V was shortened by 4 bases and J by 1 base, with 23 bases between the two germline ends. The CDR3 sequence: CASSGKYRALGGSNQPQHF. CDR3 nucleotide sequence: TGTGCCAGCAGTGGAAAATACAGGGCGCTGGGCGGGAGCAATCAGCCCCAGCATTTT.

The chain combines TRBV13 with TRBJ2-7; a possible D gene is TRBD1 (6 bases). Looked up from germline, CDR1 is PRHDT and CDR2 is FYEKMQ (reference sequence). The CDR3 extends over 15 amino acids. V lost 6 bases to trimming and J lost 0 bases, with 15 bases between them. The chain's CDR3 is CASSWGRDSSYEQYF. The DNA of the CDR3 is TGTGCCAGCAGTTGGGGGCGCGACAGCTCCTACGAGCAGTACTTC.

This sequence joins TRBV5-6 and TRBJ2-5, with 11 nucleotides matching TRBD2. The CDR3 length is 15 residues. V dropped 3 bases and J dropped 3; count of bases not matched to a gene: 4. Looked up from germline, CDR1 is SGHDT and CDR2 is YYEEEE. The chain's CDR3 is CASSSPLAGEETQYF. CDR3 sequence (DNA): TGTGCCAGCAGCTCGCCACTAGCGGGGGAAGAGACCCAGTACTTC.

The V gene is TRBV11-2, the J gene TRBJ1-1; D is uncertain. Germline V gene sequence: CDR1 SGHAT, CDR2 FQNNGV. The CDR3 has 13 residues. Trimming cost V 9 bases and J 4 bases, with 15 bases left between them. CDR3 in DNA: TGTGCCAGATCCGGGCCGCGGGGCACTGAAGCTTTCTTT. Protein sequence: CARSGPRGTEAFF.

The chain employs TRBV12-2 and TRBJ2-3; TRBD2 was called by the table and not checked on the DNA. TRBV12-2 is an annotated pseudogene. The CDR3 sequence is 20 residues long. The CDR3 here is CASRLAQEGLAGGPRDTQYF. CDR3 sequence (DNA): TGTGCAAGTCGCTTAGCGCAGGAGGGACTAGCGGGAGGGCCCAGAGATACGCAGTATTTT.

The CDR3 here is CASKREASSYEQYF. DNA of the CDR3: TGCGCCAGCAAGCGGGAGGCAAGCTCCTACGAGCAGTACTTC. The chain links TRBV4-1 to TRBJ2-7; TRBD2 agrees at 9 bases. V shed 7 bases and J 0 bases; nucleotides not matched to a gene: 4. Germline CDR1 reads MGHRA; CDR2 reads YSYEKL. The CDR3 length is 14 residues.

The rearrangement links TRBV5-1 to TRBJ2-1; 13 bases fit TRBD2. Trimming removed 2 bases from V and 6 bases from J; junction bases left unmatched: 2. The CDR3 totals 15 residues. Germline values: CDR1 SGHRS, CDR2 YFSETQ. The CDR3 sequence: CASSFTSGRANEQFF. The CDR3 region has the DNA TGCGCCAGCAGCTTCACTAGCGGGAGGGCCAATGAGCAGTTCTTC.

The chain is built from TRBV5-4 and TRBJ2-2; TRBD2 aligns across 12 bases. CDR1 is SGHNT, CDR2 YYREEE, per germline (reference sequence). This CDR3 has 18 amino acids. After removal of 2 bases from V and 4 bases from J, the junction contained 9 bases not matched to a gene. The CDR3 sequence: CASSFSLAGGLRTGELFF. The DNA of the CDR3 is TGTGCCAGCAGCTTTAGTCTAGCGGGAGGGCTTCGCACCGGGGAGCTGTTTTTT.

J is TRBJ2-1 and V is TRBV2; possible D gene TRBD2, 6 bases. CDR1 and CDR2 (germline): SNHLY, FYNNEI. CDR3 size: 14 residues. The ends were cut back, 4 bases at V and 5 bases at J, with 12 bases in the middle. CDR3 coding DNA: TGTGCCAGCAGTGGTTCGGGAGCGGACAATGAGCAGTTCTTC. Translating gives CASSGSGADNEQFF.

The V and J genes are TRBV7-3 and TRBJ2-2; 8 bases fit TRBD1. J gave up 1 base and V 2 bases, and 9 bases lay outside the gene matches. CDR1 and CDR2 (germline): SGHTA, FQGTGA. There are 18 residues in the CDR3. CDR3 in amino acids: CASSLRFQGARNTGELFF. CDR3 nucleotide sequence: TGTGCCAGCAGCTTACGCTTCCAGGGGGCTCGGAACACCGGGGAGCTGTTTTTT. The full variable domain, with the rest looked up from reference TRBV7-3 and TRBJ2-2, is GAGVSQTPSNKVTEKGKYVELRCDPISGHTALYWYRQSLGQGPEFLIYFQGTGAADDSGLPNDRFFAVRPEGSVSTLKIQRTERGDSAVYLCASSLRFQGARNTGELFFGEGSRLTVL.

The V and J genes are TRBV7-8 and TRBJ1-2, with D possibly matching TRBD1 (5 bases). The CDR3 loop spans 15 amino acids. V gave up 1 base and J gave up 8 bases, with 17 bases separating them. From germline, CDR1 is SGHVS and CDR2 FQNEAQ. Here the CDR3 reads CASSLVGPGTYGYTF. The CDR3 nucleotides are TGTGCCAGCAGCTTAGTAGGACCAGGGACTTACGGCTACACCTTC.

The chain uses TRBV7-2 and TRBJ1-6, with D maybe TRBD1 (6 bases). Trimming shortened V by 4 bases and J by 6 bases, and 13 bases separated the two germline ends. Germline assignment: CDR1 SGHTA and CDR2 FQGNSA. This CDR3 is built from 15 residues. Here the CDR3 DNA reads TGTGCCAGCAGCTCAACGGACAGCATTAATTCACCCCTCCACTTT. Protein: CASSSTDSINSPLHF.

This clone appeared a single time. The chain's CDR3 is CASSEFTGATGELFF. CDR3 bases: TGTGCCAGCAGTGAGTTCACAGGGGCAACCGGGGAGCTGTTTTTT. The chain is built from TRBV6-1 and TRBJ2-2; 7 bases fit TRBD1. V dropped 3 bases and J dropped 5; count of bases not matched to a gene: 6. The CDR3 extends over 15 amino acids. Looked up from germline, CDR1 is MNHNS and CDR2 is SASEGT.

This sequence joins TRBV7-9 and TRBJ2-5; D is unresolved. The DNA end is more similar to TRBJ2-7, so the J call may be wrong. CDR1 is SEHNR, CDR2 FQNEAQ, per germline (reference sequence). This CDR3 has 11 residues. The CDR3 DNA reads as TGTGCCAGCAGCTTACGTTACGAGCAGTACTTC. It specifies CASSLRYEQYF.

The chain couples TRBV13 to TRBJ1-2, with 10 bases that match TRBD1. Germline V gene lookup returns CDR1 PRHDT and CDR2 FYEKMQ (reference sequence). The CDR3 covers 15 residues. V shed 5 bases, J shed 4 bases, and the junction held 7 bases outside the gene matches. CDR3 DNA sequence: TGTGCCAGCAGCCGAGGGGACAGGGGAAGCTATGGCTACACCTTC. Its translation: CASSRGDRGSYGYTF.

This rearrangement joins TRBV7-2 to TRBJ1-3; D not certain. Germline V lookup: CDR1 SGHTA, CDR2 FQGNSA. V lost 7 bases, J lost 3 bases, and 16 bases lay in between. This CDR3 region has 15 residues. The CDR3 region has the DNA TGTGCCAGCACCGAAGAGGCCGGGTATGGAAACACCATATATTTT. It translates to CASTEEAGYGNTIYF.

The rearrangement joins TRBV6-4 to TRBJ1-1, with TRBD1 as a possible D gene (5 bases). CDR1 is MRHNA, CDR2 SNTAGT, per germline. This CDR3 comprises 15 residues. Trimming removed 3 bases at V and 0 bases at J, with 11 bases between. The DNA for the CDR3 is TGTGCCAGCAGTGAAAGCGGGGGGATGAACACTGAAGCTTTCTTT. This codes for CASSESGGMNTEAFF.

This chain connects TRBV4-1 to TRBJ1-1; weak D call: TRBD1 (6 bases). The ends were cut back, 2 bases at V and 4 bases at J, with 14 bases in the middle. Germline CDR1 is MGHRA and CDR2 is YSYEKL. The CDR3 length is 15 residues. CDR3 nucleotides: TGCGCCAGCAGCCAATTGACAGGCTGGGGCACTGAAGCTTTCTTT. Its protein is CASSQLTGWGTEAFF.

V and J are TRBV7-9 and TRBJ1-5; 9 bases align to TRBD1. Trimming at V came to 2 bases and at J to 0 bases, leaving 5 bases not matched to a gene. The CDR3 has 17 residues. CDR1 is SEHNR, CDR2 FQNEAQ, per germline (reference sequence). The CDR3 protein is CASSLTTGGLSNQPQHF. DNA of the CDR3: TGTGCCAGCAGCTTAACCACAGGGGGCCTTAGCAATCAGCCCCAGCATTTT.

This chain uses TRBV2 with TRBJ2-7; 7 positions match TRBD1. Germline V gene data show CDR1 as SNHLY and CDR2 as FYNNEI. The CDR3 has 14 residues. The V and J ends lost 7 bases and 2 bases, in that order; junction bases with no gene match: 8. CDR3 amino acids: CASNLQGPTYEQYF. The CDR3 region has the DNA TGTGCCAGCAACTTACAGGGGCCTACCTACGAGCAGTACTTC.

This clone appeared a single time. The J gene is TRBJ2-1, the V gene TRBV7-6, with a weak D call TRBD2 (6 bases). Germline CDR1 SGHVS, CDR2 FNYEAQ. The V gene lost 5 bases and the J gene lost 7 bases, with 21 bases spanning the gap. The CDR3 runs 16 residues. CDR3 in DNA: TGTGCCAGCAGCCATAGGTGGAGGAGGGAGCATAATGAGCAGTTCTTC. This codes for CASSHRWRREHNEQFF. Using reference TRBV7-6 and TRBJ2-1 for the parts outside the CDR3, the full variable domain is GAGVSQSPRYKVTKRGQDVALRCDPISGHVSLYWYRQALGQGPEFLTYFNYEAQQDKSGLPNDRFSAERPEGSISTLTIQRTEQRDSAMYRCASSHRWRREHNEQFFGPGTRLTVL.

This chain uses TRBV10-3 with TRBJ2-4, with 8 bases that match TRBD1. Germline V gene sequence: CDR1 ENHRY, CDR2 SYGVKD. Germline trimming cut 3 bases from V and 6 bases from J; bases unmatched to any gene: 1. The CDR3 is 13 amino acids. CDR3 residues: CAISDDRGNIQYF. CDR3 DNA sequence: TGTGCCATCAGTGATGACAGGGGAAACATTCAGTACTTC.

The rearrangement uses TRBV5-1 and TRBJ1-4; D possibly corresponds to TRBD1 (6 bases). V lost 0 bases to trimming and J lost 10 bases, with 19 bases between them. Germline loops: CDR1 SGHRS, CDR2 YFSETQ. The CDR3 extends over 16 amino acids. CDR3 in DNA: TGCGCCAGCAGCTTGGTCCCGGACAGTCGAGAGGGAAAACTGTTTTTT. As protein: CASSLVPDSREGKLFF. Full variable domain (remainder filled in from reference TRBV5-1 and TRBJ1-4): KAGVTQTPRYLIKTRGQQVTLSCSPISGHRSVSWYQQTPGQGLQFLFEYFSETQRNKGNFPGRFSGRQFSNSRSEMNVSTLELGDSALYLCASSLVPDSREGKLFFGSGTQLSVL.

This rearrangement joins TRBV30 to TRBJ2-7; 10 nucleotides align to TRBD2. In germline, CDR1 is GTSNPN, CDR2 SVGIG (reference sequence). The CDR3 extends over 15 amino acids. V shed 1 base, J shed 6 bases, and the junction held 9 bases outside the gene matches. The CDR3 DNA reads TGTGCCTGGAGTGGGCCCTCAGCGGGGGGGCTCGAGCAGTACTTC. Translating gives CAWSGPSAGGLEQYF. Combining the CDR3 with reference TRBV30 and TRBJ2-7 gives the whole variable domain SQTIHQWPATLVQPVGSPLSLECTVEGTSNPNLYWYRQAAGRGLQLLFYSVGIGQISSEVPQNLSASRPQDRQFILSSKKLLLSDSGFYLCAWSGPSAGGLEQYFGPGTRLTVT.

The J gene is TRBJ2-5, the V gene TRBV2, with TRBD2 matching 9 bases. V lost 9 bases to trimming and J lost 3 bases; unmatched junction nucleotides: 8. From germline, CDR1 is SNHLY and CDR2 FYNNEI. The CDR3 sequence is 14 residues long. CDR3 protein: CASAPGLAEETQYF. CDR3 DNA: TGTGCCAGTGCACCGGGACTAGCTGAAGAGACCCAGTACTTC. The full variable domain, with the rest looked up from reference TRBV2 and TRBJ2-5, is EPEVTQTPSHQVTQMGQEVILRCVPISNHLYFYWYRQILGQKVEFLVSFYNNEISEKSEIFDDQFSVERPDGSNFTLKIRSTKLEDSAMYFCASAPGLAEETQYFGPGTRLLVL.

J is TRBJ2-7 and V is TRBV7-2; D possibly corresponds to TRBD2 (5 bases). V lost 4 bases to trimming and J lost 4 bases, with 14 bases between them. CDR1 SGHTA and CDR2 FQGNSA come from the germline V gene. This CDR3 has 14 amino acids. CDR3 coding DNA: TGTGCCAGCAGCTCTTCGGACTTATCGTACGAGCAGTACTTC. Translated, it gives CASSSSDLSYEQYF.